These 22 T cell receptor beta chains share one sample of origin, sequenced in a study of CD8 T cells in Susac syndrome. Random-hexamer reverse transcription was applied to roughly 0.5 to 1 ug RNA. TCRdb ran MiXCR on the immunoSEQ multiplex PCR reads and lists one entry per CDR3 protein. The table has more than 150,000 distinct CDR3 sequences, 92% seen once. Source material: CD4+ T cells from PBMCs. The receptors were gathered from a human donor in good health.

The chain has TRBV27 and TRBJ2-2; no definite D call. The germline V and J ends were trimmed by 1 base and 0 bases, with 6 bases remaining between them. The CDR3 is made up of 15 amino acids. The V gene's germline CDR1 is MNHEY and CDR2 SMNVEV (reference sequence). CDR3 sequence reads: CASSLYGSNTGELFF. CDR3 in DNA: TGTGCCAGCAGTTTATACGGGTCGAACACCGGGGAGCTGTTTTTT.

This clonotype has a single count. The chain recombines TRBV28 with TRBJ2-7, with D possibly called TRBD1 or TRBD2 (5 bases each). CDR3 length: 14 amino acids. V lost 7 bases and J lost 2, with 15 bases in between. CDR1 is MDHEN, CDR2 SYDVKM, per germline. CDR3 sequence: CASTIRGPTYEQYF. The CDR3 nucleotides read TGTGCCAGCACCATACGGGGACCGACCTACGAGCAGTACTTC.

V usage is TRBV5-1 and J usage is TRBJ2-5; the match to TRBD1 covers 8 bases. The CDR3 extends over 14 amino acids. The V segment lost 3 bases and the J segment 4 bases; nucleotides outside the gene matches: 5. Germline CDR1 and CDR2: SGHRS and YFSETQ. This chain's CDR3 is CASSSQGAGETQYF. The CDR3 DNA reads TGCGCCAGCAGCTCCCAGGGGGCGGGAGAGACCCAGTACTTC.

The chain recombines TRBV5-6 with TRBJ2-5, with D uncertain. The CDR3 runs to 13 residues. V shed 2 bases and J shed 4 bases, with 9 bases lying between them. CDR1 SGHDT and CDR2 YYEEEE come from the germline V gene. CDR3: CASSFDLGETQYF. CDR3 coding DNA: TGTGCCAGCAGCTTCGACTTGGGAGAGACCCAGTACTTC.

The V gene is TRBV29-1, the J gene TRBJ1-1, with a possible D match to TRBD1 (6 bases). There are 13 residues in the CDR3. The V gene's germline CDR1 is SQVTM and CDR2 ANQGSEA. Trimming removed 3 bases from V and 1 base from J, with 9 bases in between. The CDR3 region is CSVEEQGNTEAFF. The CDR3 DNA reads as TGCAGCGTTGAGGAACAGGGGAACACTGAAGCTTTCTTT.

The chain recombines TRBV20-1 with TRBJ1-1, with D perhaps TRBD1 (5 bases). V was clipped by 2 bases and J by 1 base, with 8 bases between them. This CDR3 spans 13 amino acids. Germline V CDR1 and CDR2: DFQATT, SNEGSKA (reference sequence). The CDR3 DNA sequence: TGCAGTGCTAGATACGGGGCGAACACTGAAGCTTTCTTT. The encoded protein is CSARYGANTEAFF.

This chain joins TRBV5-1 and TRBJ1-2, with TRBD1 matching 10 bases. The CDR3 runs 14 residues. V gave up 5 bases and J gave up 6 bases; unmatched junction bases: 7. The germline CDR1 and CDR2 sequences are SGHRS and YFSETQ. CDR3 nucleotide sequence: TGCGCCAGCAGGTTTGGGACAGGGGCCGATGGCTACACCTTC. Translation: CASRFGTGADGYTF.

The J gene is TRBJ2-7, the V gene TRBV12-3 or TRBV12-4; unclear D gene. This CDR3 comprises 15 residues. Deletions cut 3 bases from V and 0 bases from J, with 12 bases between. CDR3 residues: CASSLKGNPSYEQYF. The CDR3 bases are TGTGCCAGCAGTTTGAAAGGGAACCCCTCCTACGAGCAGTACTTC.

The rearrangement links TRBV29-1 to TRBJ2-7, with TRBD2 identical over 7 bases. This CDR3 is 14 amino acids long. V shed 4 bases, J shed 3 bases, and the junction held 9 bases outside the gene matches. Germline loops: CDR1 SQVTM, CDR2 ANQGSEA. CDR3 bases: TGCAGCGTTGGAAGGATTGGCGGGAGCTACGAGCAGTACTTC. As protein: CSVGRIGGSYEQYF.

CDR3: CASGGQGSYGYTF. The CDR3 DNA follows: TGTGCCAGCGGCGGACAGGGGTCCTATGGCTACACCTTC. V and J are TRBV6-6 and TRBJ1-2; TRBD1 agrees at 9 bases. Germline V gene sequence: CDR1 MNHNY, CDR2 SVGAGI (reference sequence). Trimming at V came to 8 bases and at J to 4 bases, leaving 5 bases not matched to a gene. The CDR3 runs 13 residues.

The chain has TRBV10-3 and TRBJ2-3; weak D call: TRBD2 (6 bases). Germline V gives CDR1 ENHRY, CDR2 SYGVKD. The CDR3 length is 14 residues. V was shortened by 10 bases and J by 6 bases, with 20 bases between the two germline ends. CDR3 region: CASYDSGNPDTQYF. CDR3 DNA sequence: TGTGCCAGCTATGATAGCGGAAACCCGGATACGCAGTATTTT.

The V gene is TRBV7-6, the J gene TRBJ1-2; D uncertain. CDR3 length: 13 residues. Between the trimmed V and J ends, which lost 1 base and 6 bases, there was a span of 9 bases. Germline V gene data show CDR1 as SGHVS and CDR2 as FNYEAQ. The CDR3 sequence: CASSLDSSHGYTF. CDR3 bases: TGTGCCAGCAGCTTAGATTCTTCCCATGGCTACACCTTC.

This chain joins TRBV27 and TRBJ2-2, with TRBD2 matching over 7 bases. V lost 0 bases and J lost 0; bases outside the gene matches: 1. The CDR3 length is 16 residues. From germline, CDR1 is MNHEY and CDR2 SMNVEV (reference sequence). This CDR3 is CASSLSGGTNTGELFF. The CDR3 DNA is TGTGCCAGCAGTTTATCGGGAGGGACGAACACCGGGGAGCTGTTTTTT.

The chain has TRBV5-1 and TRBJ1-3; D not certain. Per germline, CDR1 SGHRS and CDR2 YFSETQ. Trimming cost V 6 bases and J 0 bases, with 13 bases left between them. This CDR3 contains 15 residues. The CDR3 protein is CASTSNPASGNTIYF. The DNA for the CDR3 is TGCGCCAGCACCTCGAACCCAGCCTCTGGAAACACCATATATTTT.

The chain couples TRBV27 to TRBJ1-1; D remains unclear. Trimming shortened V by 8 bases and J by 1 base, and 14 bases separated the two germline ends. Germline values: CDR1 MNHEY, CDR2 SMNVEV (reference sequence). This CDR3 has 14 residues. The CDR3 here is CASWPDGSNTEAFF. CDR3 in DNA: TGTGCCAGCTGGCCGGACGGTTCGAACACTGAAGCTTTCTTT.

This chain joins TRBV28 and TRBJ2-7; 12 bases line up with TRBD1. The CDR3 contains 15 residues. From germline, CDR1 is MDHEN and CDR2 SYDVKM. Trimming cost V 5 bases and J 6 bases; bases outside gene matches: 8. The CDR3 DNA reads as TGTGCCAGCAGTCTCCCGGGACAGGGGGCTGGCGAGCAGTACTTC. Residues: CASSLPGQGAGEQYF.

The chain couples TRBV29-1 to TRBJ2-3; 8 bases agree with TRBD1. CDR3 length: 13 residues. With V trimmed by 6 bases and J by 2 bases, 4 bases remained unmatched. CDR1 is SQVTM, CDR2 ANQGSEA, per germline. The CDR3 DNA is TGCAGCGTAACGGGACAGGACACAGATACGCAGTATTTT. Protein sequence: CSVTGQDTDTQYF.

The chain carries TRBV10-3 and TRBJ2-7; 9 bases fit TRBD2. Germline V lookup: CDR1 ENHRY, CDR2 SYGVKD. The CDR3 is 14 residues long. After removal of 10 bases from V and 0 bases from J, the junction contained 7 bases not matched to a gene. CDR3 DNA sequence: TGTGCCACTGGGACTAGCCTTACCTCCTACGAGCAGTACTTC. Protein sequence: CATGTSLTSYEQYF.

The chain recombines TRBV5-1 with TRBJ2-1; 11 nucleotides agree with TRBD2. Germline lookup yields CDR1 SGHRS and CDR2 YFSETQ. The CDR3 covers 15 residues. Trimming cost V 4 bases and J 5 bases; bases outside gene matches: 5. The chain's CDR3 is CASSPGTSGNNEQFF. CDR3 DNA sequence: TGCGCCAGCAGCCCCGGGACTAGCGGTAACAATGAGCAGTTCTTC.

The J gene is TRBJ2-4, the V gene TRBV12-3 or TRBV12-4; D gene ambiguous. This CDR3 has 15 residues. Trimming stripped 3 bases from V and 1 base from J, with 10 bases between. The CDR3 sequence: CASSFHREAKNIQYF. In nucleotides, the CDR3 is TGTGCCAGCAGTTTCCATCGCGAGGCCAAAAACATTCAGTACTTC.

CDR3 nucleotide sequence: TGTGCCTGGAAGAGGCAGGATTCCTACGAGCAGTACTTC. Its protein is CAWKRQDSYEQYF. The chain joins TRBV30 to TRBJ2-7; D is uncertain. Trimming shortened V by 4 bases and J by 1 base, and 11 bases separated the two germline ends. Germline-derived CDR1 and CDR2 are GTSNPN and SVGIG (reference sequence). The CDR3 covers 13 residues.

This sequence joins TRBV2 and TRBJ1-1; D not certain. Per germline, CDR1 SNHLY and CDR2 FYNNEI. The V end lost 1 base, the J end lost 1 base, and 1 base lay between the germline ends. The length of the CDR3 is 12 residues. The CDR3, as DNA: TGTGCCAGCAGTGAAGGGAACACTGAAGCTTTCTTT. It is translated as CASSEGNTEAFF.